A selection of T cell receptor beta chains follows, all from one sample in a study of cytomegalovirus exposure and HLA in healthy donors. Data came from immunoSEQ multiplex PCR; TCRdb stores just in-frame clones and leaves some out. There are about 330,000 clones in the sample; 86% occur only once, and under 0.85% lies in the top ten. The sample taken for sequencing was PBMCs. The source is a young woman in good health and CMV-seronegative. Both conserved end residues are part of each CDR3. D genes are given only for firm matches. Not all rows give a size; the values are once, few, many and, for expanded clones, a class.

d_call,j_call,v_call,clone_size,cdr3_aa,cdr3_nt
NA,TRBJ2-3,TRBV5-1,NA,CASSSRASTDTQYF,TGCGCCAGCAGTTCCAGGGCTAGCACAGATACGCAGTATTTT
NA,TRBJ1-1,TRBV9,NA,CASSRTGMNTEAFF,TGTGCCAGCAGCAGAACCGGGATGAACACTGAAGCTTTCTTT
NA,TRBJ1-2,TRBV5-4,NA,CASSGAYLGSNYGYTF,TGTGCCAGCAGCGGGGCCTATTTGGGGTCTAACTATGGCTACACCTTC
NA,TRBJ1-5,TRBV15,many,CATSRDLLQAANSNQPQHF,TGTGCCACCAGCAGAGATTTGCTTCAGGCAGCAAATAGCAATCAGCCCCAGCATTTT
TRBD1,TRBJ1-2,TRBV27,NA,CASSPRTGGARGYTF,TGTGCCAGCAGTCCGCGGACAGGGGGCGCAAGGGGCTACACCTTC
TRBD2,TRBJ2-1,TRBV5-4,NA,CASSFKLAGGNEQFF,TGTGCCAGCAGCTTTAAACTAGCGGGAGGCAATGAGCAGTTCTTC
NA,TRBJ2-7,TRBV9,NA,CASSVEQGGYEQYF,TGTGCCAGCAGCGTAGAGCAGGGGGGATACGAGCAGTACTTC
NA,TRBJ1-3,TRBV2,few,CASSDSQNTIYF,TGTGCCAGCAGTGACAGTCAGAACACCATATATTTT
TRBD2,TRBJ2-1,TRBV9,NA,CASSAGTSPEQFF,TGTGCCAGCAGCGCTGGGACTAGTCCTGAGCAGTTCTTC
TRBD1,TRBJ2-7,TRBV5-1,few,CASRGTGIDEQYF,TGCGCCAGCAGGGGGACAGGGATCGACGAGCAGTACTTC
NA,TRBJ1-1,TRBV4-1,NA,CASSQDLHYQRNTEAFF,TGCGCCAGCAGCCAAGATCTTCACTATCAAAGAAACACTGAAGCTTTCTTT
NA,TRBJ2-4,TRBV9,NA,CASSVGPGDIQYF,TGTGCCAGCAGCGTAGGGCCGGGGGACATTCAGTACTTC
NA,TRBJ2-1,TRBV18,NA,CASSRTRSSYNEQFF,TGTGCCAGCTCACGGACTCGTAGCTCCTACAATGAGCAGTTCTTC
NA,TRBJ1-1,TRBV19,NA,CASGHSTDMNTEAFF,TGTGCCAGTGGCCACTCGACGGACATGAACACTGAAGCTTTCTTT
NA,TRBJ1-1,TRBV5-4,NA,CASSLREDEAFF,TGTGCCAGCAGCTTGAGGGAGGATGAAGCTTTCTTT
NA,TRBJ2-5,TRBV19,few,CASSITGGASETQYF,TGTGCCAGTAGTATCACTGGGGGCGCATCGGAGACCCAGTACTTC
TRBD1,TRBJ2-7,TRBV7-2,NA,CASSSGTGSFTFLF,TGTGCCAGCAGCTCCGGGACAGGCTCATTCACATTCCTGTTC
NA,TRBJ1-3,TRBV5-6,NA,CASSLSGSGNTIYF,TGTGCCAGCAGCTTGTCAGGTTCTGGAAACACCATATATTTT
NA,TRBJ2-1,TRBV7-6,NA,CASSSLGLANNEQFF,TGTGCCAGCAGCTCCTTGGGGCTAGCGAACAATGAGCAGTTCTTC
TRBD2,TRBJ2-3,TRBV9,NA,CASSVAGGLADTQYF,TGTGCCAGCAGCGTAGCGGGAGGTCTGGCAGATACGCAGTATTTT
NA,TRBJ1-1,TRBV30,NA,CAWSGGSMNTEAFF,TGTGCCTGGAGCGGGGGGAGCATGAACACTGAAGCTTTCTTT
NA,TRBJ1-2,TRBV6-5,NA,CASTRLGGGGAGYTF,TGTGCCAGCACCAGACTCGGGGGAGGGGGGGCTGGCTACACCTTC
NA,TRBJ1-2,TRBV20-1,NA,CSASGGYGYTF,TGCAGTGCTAGCGGAGGCTATGGCTACACCTTC
NA,TRBJ2-7,TRBV29-1,NA,CSVDGPTGRGRYEQYF,TGCAGCGTTGACGGGCCTACCGGGCGGGGCCGCTACGAGCAGTACTTC
NA,TRBJ2-2,TRBV4-3,NA,CASSQERTIGAGELFF,TGCGCCAGCAGCCAAGAAAGGACAATTGGGGCCGGGGAGCTGTTTTTT
TRBD2,TRBJ2-1,TRBV6-5,few,CASTAGYEQFF,TGTGCCAGCACAGCGGGGTATGAGCAGTTCTTC
NA,TRBJ2-7,TRBV19,NA,CASSLGVGREGRPMSYEQYF,TGTGCCAGTAGCCTCGGCGTGGGGCGGGAAGGACGGCCTATGTCCTACGAGCAGTACTTC
TRBD1,TRBJ2-7,TRBV18,once,CASSRQGLLSYEQYF,TGTGCCAGCTCACGACAGGGTCTCCTCTCCTACGAGCAGTACTTC
TRBD2,TRBJ2-7,TRBV9,NA,CASSARTSGSYEQYF,TGTGCCAGCAGCGCGAGGACTAGCGGGAGTTACGAGCAGTACTTC
NA,TRBJ2-2,TRBV10-3,NA,CAIRDSTTGELFF,TGTGCCATCAGAGACAGTACCACCGGGGAGCTGTTTTTT
TRBD1,TRBJ2-7,TRBV5-6,NA,CASSLLTGDEQYF,TGTGCCAGCAGCTTGTTAACAGGGGATGAGCAGTACTTC
TRBD2,TRBJ2-1,TRBV30,NA,CAWSASVPLAGVTSEQFF,TGTGCCTGGAGTGCTTCCGTTCCCTTAGCGGGAGTGACAAGTGAGCAGTTCTTC
TRBD2,TRBJ2-7,TRBV5-1,NA,CASSLVRESYEQYF,TGCGCCAGCAGCTTGGTGCGGGAGAGCTACGAGCAGTACTTC
NA,TRBJ1-4,TRBV9,NA,CASSVGVTLAEKLFF,TGTGCCAGCAGCGTCGGAGTTACCCTAGCTGAAAAACTGTTTTTT
TRBD2,TRBJ2-7,TRBV28,NA,CASTGGASGSYEQYF,TGTGCCAGCACTGGGGGGGCTAGCGGGAGCTACGAGCAGTACTTC
NA,TRBJ2-1,TRBV7-7,NA,CASSKNRQVGSYNEQFF,TGTGCCAGCAGCAAAAATCGCCAGGTGGGCTCCTACAATGAGCAGTTCTTC
TRBD1,TRBJ1-2,TRBV5-1,NA,CASSWAGTGDGYTF,TGCGCCAGCAGCTGGGCCGGGACAGGGGATGGCTACACCTTC
TRBD2,TRBJ2-7,TRBV5-4,NA,CASSPNYGLAGSEQYF,TGTGCCAGCAGCCCGAACTACGGACTAGCGGGGAGCGAGCAGTACTTC
TRBD1,TRBJ1-5,TRBV5-6,once,CASRKQGDQPQHF,TGTGCCAGCAGGAAACAGGGGGATCAGCCCCAGCATTTT
NA,TRBJ2-5,TRBV6-1,NA,CASSEGVGGRGETQYF,TGTGCCAGCAGTGAAGGTGTGGGGGGTCGAGGAGAGACCCAGTACTTC
TRBD2,TRBJ2-1,TRBV2,NA,CASSELRAGASYNEQFF,TGTGCCAGCAGTGAACTTCGAGCGGGAGCCTCCTACAATGAGCAGTTCTTC
NA,TRBJ2-1,TRBV7-8,once,CASSLGSSTETFYNEQFF,TGTGCCAGCAGCTTAGGATCGTCGACGGAGACCTTCTACAATGAGCAGTTCTTC
NA,TRBJ2-7,TRBV7-2,NA,CASSYSGGEDEQYF,TGTGCCAGCAGCTATAGCGGAGGTGAGGACGAGCAGTACTTC
NA,TRBJ2-5,TRBV6-6,NA,CATRGTGKLAETQYF,TGTGCCACCCGGGGAACAGGGAAATTGGCTGAGACCCAGTACTTC
NA,TRBJ1-2,TRBV28,NA,CASSLGLIYGYTF,TGTGCCAGCAGTCTCGGACTGATCTATGGCTACACCTTC
TRBD1,TRBJ2-5,TRBV25-1,NA,CASSEVQGFEETQYF,TGTGCCAGCAGTGAAGTACAGGGGTTCGAAGAGACCCAGTACTTC
TRBD1,TRBJ2-1,TRBV10-1,NA,CASSGRGPSSWNNEQFF,TGCGCCAGCAGTGGAAGGGGGCCTTCATCCTGGAACAATGAGCAGTTCTTC
NA,TRBJ2-1,TRBV21-1,NA,CASSKAGTGRTYNEQFF,TGTGCCAGCAGCAAGGCCGGGACAGGGAGGACCTACAATGAGCAGTTCTTC
NA,TRBJ2-7,TRBV20-1,NA,CSALSGYEQYF,TGCAGTGCTCTCTCGGGGTACGAGCAGTACTTC
NA,TRBJ1-5,TRBV19,NA,CASSTDRRPSNQPQHF,TGTGCCAGTAGTACTGACAGGCGACCTAGCAATCAGCCCCAGCATTTT
TRBD1,TRBJ1-2,TRBV7-6,NA,CASSTQGAYGYTF,TGTGCCAGCAGCACCCAGGGGGCCTATGGCTACACCTTC
TRBD2,TRBJ2-7,TRBV7-9,NA,CASTSSGIGDEQYF,TGTGCCAGCACCTCGAGCGGGATCGGCGACGAGCAGTACTTC
NA,TRBJ2-4,TRBV28,NA,CASVMGGKNIQYF,TGTGCCAGCGTCATGGGGGGCAAAAACATTCAGTACTTC
TRBD2,TRBJ2-1,TRBV11-2,NA,CASSLGRLAQFPHNEQFF,TGTGCCAGCAGCTTAGGAAGACTAGCCCAGTTCCCACACAATGAGCAGTTCTTC
NA,TRBJ2-1,TRBV19,NA,CASGRPGLVGNEQFF,TGTGCCAGTGGAAGACCGGGACTGGTCGGCAATGAGCAGTTCTTC
NA,TRBJ2-1,TRBV6-5,NA,CAAGESSSYNEQFF,TGTGCCGCTGGGGAGTCAAGCTCCTACAATGAGCAGTTCTTC
NA,TRBJ2-7,TRBV27,NA,CASSLRDLRRARSYEQYF,TGTGCCAGCAGTTTAAGAGACCTCCGGAGGGCGCGCTCCTACGAGCAGTACTTC
TRBD2,TRBJ2-7,TRBV4-2,NA,CASSPRTSGVVYEQYF,TGTGCCAGCAGCCCGCGGACTAGCGGGGTCGTCTACGAGCAGTACTTC
TRBD1,TRBJ2-1,TRBV7-9,NA,CASSLWTGENNEQFF,TGTGCCAGCAGCCTCTGGACAGGCGAGAACAATGAGCAGTTCTTC